The entry below describes one T cell receptor (beta chain). The data stem from a study of OX40 agonist ivuxolimab in advanced cancers. Study summary: Dose-escalation patients were diagnosed with hepatocellular carcinoma, melanoma, renal cell cancer or head and neck cancer.

Germline CDR1 is SNHLY and CDR2 is FYNNEI. Trimming pared 4 bases from V and 4 bases from J, leaving 1 base between. This CDR3 comprises 10 residues. Clones were read by immunoSEQ multiplex PCR, and TCRdb kept only the in-frame ones, dropping some. This sample has more than 80,000 clones, with 91% found just once. The receptor was isolated from an adult with an advanced solid tumor such as melanoma, head and neck, liver or kidney cancer. The starting material was CD4+ or CD8+ T cells sorted from blood, obtained in a trial of the OX40 agonist ivuxolimab. The V call is TRBV2, the J call TRBJ2-5; D unclear. CDR3 coding DNA: TGTGCCAGCAGTGGAGAGACCCAGTACTTC. Translated, it gives CASSGETQYF.